This note documents a single T cell receptor (beta chain) sequence. Its antigen is as yet unknown. TCRdb redid the calling of the reads with MiXCR, one entry per CDR3 protein. The sample has 650,000 to 900,000 distinct CDR3 sequences, about 29% seen once. The data belong to a study of T cell repertoires in cytomegalovirus infection. Study details: CMV infection plus the matching HLA type was flagged by public TCR beta signatures.

This CDR3 region has 14 residues. The J segment lost 6 bases and the V segment lost 3 bases, leaving 5 bases of the junction unmatched. The study, taken as a whole, reports: Within the response measured ex vivo, HLA-C-restricted CMV-specific TCR beta clonotypes were dominant. Individuals carrying CMV plus the relevant HLA were identified by cumulative frequency of public TCR beta families.

The TCR originated in a human donor in good health (CMV status not recorded). Some clones in this sample may be carry-over from other donors' samples. The sequencing here drew on cultured CD8+ T cells from PBMCs, taken from culture after CMV antigen stimulation. The chain employs TRBV12-3 or TRBV12-4 and TRBJ1-2; TRBD1 matches at 9 bases. CDR3 region: CASSLYRGQNGYTF. CDR3 sequence (DNA): TGTGCCAGCAGTTTGTACAGGGGGCAGAATGGCTACACCTTC.